The following is a TCR beta chain sequence with its context. Assay used: immunoSEQ multiplex PCR; TCRdb lists only in-frame clones, some missing. Among about 370,000 clones listed, around 89% were seen once. The study assigned cohorts using participant-reported clinical history. The data derive from a study of blood T cell repertoires in COVID-19. Study information: Italy, Spain and the United States were the sources of the convalescent and acute COVID-19 samples.

V was cut by 3 bases and J by 0 bases, with 12 bases left in between. The CDR3 covers 16 residues. The germline gives CDR1 MNHEY, CDR2 SMNVEV (reference sequence). What was sequenced was PBMCs or T cells enriched from blood (not recorded which). This clonotype originated in a man aged 18 to 29 who had recovered from COVID-19. This chain connects TRBV27 to TRBJ1-5; maybe TRBD1 (6 bases). DNA for the CDR3: TGTGCCAGCAGTTTGAGACAGGAATTTAGCAATCAGCCCCAGCATTTT. It specifies CASSLRQEFSNQPQHF.